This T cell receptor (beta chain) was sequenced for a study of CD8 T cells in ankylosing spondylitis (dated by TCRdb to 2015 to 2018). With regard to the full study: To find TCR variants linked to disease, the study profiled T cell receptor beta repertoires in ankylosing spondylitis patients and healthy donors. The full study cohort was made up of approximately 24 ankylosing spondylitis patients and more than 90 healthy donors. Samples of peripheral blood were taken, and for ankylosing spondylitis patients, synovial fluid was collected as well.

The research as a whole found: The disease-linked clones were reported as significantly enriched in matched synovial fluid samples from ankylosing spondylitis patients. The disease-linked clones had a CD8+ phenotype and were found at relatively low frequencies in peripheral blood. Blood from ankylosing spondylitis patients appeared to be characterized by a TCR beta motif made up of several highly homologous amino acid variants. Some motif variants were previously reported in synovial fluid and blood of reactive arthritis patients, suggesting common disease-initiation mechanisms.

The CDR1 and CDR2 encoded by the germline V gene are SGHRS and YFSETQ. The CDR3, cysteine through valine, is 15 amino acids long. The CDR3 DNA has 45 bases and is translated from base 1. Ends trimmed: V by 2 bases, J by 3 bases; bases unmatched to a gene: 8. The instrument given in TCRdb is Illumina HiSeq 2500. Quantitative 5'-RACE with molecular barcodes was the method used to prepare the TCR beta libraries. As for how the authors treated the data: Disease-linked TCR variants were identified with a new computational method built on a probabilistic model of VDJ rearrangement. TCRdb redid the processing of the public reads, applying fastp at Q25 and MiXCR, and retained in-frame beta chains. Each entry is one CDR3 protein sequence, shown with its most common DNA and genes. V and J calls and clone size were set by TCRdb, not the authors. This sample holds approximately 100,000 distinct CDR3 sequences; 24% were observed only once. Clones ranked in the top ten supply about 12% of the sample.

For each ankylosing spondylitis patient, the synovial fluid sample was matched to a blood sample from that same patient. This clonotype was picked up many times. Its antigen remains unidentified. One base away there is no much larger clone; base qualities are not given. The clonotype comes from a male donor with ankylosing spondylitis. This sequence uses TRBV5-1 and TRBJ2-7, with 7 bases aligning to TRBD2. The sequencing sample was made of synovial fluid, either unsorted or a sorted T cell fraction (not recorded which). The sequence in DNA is TGCGCCAGCAGCTTACTTCCCCGCGGGAGCTACGAGCAGTACGTC. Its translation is CASSLLPRGSYEQYV.